Listed below are T cell receptor beta chains from one sample, sequenced in a study of cytomegalovirus exposure and HLA in healthy donors. Assay used: immunoSEQ multiplex PCR; TCRdb lists only in-frame clones, some missing. The sample has 150,000 to 250,000 clones; over 75% are singletons. Sequenced input: PBMCs. These TCRs come from a woman between 45 and 65 years old in good health and CMV-seronegative. CDR3s include the opening cysteine and the closing phenylalanine or tryptophan. A D gene is named only where the DNA matches it firmly. Some rows mark clone size as missing; the rest say once, few, many or name a class of expanded clone.

v_gene: TRBV28
d_gene: -
abundance: -
j_gene: TRBJ1-2
CDR3nt: TGTGCCAGCAGTTTATGGACAGATGGCTACACCTTC
CDR3aa: CASSLWTDGYTF

v_gene: TRBV29-1
d_gene: -
abundance: -
j_gene: TRBJ2-5
CDR3nt: TGCAGCGTTGGTCAGGCGTTACAAGAGACCCAGTACTTC
CDR3aa: CSVGQALQETQYF

v_gene: TRBV27
d_gene: TRBD1
abundance: -
j_gene: TRBJ1-3
CDR3nt: TGTGCCAGCAGTCTCGGCGGGACAGCTGGAAACACCATATATTTT
CDR3aa: CASSLGGTAGNTIYF

v_gene: TRBV5-4
d_gene: TRBD2
abundance: once
j_gene: TRBJ2-6
CDR3nt: TGTGCCAGCAGCTTGGTCCTAGCGGCCTCTGGGGCCAACGTCCTGACTTTC
CDR3aa: CASSLVLAASGANVLTF

v_gene: TRBV2
d_gene: TRBD2
abundance: -
j_gene: TRBJ2-1
CDR3nt: TGTGCCAGCAGTGAAACCGTTCGGGGGACTAGCGGGAGCTATGAGCAGTTCTTC
CDR3aa: CASSETVRGTSGSYEQFF

v_gene: TRBV5-5
d_gene: -
abundance: -
j_gene: TRBJ2-1
CDR3nt: TGTGCCAGCAGCTTGCGGCTAGCGAGCTCCTACAATGAGCAGTTCTTC
CDR3aa: CASSLRLASSYNEQFF

v_gene: TRBV9
d_gene: -
abundance: -
j_gene: TRBJ1-4
CDR3nt: TGTGCCAGCAGCCCTAGAGGCTTTAGTAATGAAAAACTGTTTTTT
CDR3aa: CASSPRGFSNEKLFF

v_gene: TRBV27
d_gene: -
abundance: -
j_gene: TRBJ2-2
CDR3nt: TGTGCCAGCAGCTCCCTCGGGACTCCCGGGGAGCTGTTTTTT
CDR3aa: CASSSLGTPGELFF

v_gene: TRBV5-5
d_gene: -
abundance: once
j_gene: TRBJ2-7
CDR3nt: TGTGCCAGCAGCTTGACAGATGAGCAGTACTTC
CDR3aa: CASSLTDEQYF

v_gene: TRBV30
d_gene: TRBD2
abundance: -
j_gene: TRBJ2-3
CDR3nt: TGTGCCTGGAGTGCAGGGACTAGCGACACAGATACGCAGTATTTT
CDR3aa: CAWSAGTSDTDTQYF

v_gene: TRBV4-3
d_gene: -
abundance: -
j_gene: TRBJ2-5
CDR3nt: TGCGCCAGCAGCCAAGGGCCTCAAGAGACCCAGTACTTC
CDR3aa: CASSQGPQETQYF

v_gene: TRBV2
d_gene: TRBD2
abundance: -
j_gene: TRBJ2-7
CDR3nt: TGTGCCAGCAGTGAACTGGGGACTAGCGGGGGACCCTACGAGCAGTACTTC
CDR3aa: CASSELGTSGGPYEQYF

v_gene: TRBV28
d_gene: -
abundance: -
j_gene: TRBJ1-5
CDR3nt: TGTGCCAGCAGTTTACTAGAGGGGGAATATCAGCCCCAGCATTTT
CDR3aa: CASSLLEGEYQPQHF

v_gene: TRBV27
d_gene: TRBD1
abundance: -
j_gene: TRBJ2-5
CDR3nt: TGTGCCAGCAGTTTTCGGGACAGGGGGCCCACGTACTTC
CDR3aa: CASSFRDRGPTYF

v_gene: TRBV5-1
d_gene: TRBD1
abundance: -
j_gene: TRBJ1-3
CDR3nt: TGCGCCAGCAGCTTGGCAGGGGGTGGAAACACCATATATTTT
CDR3aa: CASSLAGGGNTIYF

v_gene: TRBV28
d_gene: TRBD1
abundance: -
j_gene: TRBJ1-2
CDR3nt: TGTGCCAGCAGTTTCAGCCGGTTTCGAAGGGACAGGGGACATGGCTACACCTTC
CDR3aa: CASSFSRFRRDRGHGYTF

v_gene: TRBV5-4
d_gene: TRBD2
abundance: -
j_gene: TRBJ2-7
CDR3nt: TGTGCCAGCACCCCAGGACTAGGGCCCTACGAGCAGTACTTC
CDR3aa: CASTPGLGPYEQYF

v_gene: TRBV6-5
d_gene: -
abundance: -
j_gene: TRBJ2-7
CDR3nt: TGTGCCAGCATGCGGGGTTACGAGCAGTACTTC
CDR3aa: CASMRGYEQYF

v_gene: TRBV5-1
d_gene: -
abundance: -
j_gene: TRBJ2-6
CDR3nt: TGCGCCAGCAGCTTGCGGGGGGAACAGGGATTTAGCTCTGGGGCCAACGTCCTGACTTTC
CDR3aa: CASSLRGEQGFSSGANVLTF

v_gene: TRBV6-6
d_gene: TRBD2
abundance: -
j_gene: TRBJ2-1
CDR3nt: TGTGCCAGCAGTTTGCTCCAGCGGGAGATCAATGAGCAGTTCTTC
CDR3aa: CASSLLQREINEQFF

v_gene: TRBV6-1
d_gene: TRBD1
abundance: -
j_gene: TRBJ2-5
CDR3nt: TGTGCCAGCAGCCCGGGACAGAGAAGAGAGACCCAGTACTTC
CDR3aa: CASSPGQRRETQYF

v_gene: TRBV10-3
d_gene: -
abundance: -
j_gene: TRBJ1-1
CDR3nt: TGTGCCATCAGTGACAGGTGGCAGACGAACACTGAAGCTTTCTTT
CDR3aa: CAISDRWQTNTEAFF

v_gene: TRBV7-9
d_gene: -
abundance: -
j_gene: TRBJ2-7
CDR3nt: TGTGCCGGCCAGCTTCCGACTAGCTCCTACGAGCAGTACTTC
CDR3aa: CAGQLPTSSYEQYF

v_gene: TRBV4-3
d_gene: TRBD2
abundance: few
j_gene: TRBJ2-1
CDR3nt: TGCGCCAGCAGCCAAACGACTAGCGGGACCTACAATGAGCAGTTCTTC
CDR3aa: CASSQTTSGTYNEQFF

v_gene: TRBV5-1
d_gene: -
abundance: many
j_gene: TRBJ2-7
CDR3nt: TGCGCCAGCAGCTGGGGGGAAGAGCAGTACTTC
CDR3aa: CASSWGEEQYF

v_gene: TRBV7-2
d_gene: TRBD2
abundance: once
j_gene: TRBJ2-2
CDR3nt: TGTGCCAGCAGATCCTCTAGCGGGCCGACCGGGGAGCTGTTTTTT
CDR3aa: CASRSSSGPTGELFF

v_gene: TRBV6-5
d_gene: TRBD1
abundance: -
j_gene: TRBJ2-7
CDR3nt: TGTGCCAGCAGTTACGGGACAGGGGGTAGAGAGCAGTACTTC
CDR3aa: CASSYGTGGREQYF

v_gene: TRBV27
d_gene: -
abundance: few
j_gene: TRBJ2-3
CDR3nt: TGTGCCAGCACCCTTCAAGGGGCAGGGTTACATACGCAGTATTTT
CDR3aa: CASTLQGAGLHTQYF

v_gene: TRBV5-1
d_gene: TRBD1
abundance: -
j_gene: TRBJ2-1
CDR3nt: TGCGCCAGCAGCAGCGGACAGGGCAGCTACAATGAGCAGTTCTTC
CDR3aa: CASSSGQGSYNEQFF

v_gene: TRBV10-3
d_gene: -
abundance: -
j_gene: TRBJ2-3
CDR3nt: TGTGCCATCAGTGAGTCTGACTTTCAAGTGATCCATACGCAGTATTTT
CDR3aa: CAISESDFQVIHTQYF

v_gene: TRBV4-2
d_gene: TRBD2
abundance: -
j_gene: TRBJ2-1
CDR3nt: TGTGCCAGCAGCCAAGCCGAGACCGGGACTAGCAATGAGCAGTTCTTC
CDR3aa: CASSQAETGTSNEQFF

v_gene: TRBV20-1
d_gene: -
abundance: -
j_gene: TRBJ2-7
CDR3nt: TGCAGTGGACAGATGACCTACGAGCAGTACTTC
CDR3aa: CSGQMTYEQYF

v_gene: TRBV18
d_gene: TRBD1
abundance: -
j_gene: TRBJ1-5
CDR3nt: TGTGCCAGCTCACCGACAGGGACGATTGCTCATCAGCCCCAGCATTTT
CDR3aa: CASSPTGTIAHQPQHF

v_gene: TRBV6-4
d_gene: TRBD2
abundance: -
j_gene: TRBJ2-5
CDR3nt: TGTGCCAGCAACGATAGGACTAGACGAGTCGGACCTCAAGAGACCCAGTACTTC
CDR3aa: CASNDRTRRVGPQETQYF

v_gene: TRBV19
d_gene: TRBD2
abundance: -
j_gene: TRBJ2-4
CDR3nt: TGTGCCAGTAGTATAGAACCTAGCGGGATATTAGCCAAAAACATTCAGTACTTC
CDR3aa: CASSIEPSGILAKNIQYF

v_gene: TRBV2
d_gene: TRBD2
abundance: -
j_gene: TRBJ2-1
CDR3nt: TGTGCCACCAGGACTAGCGAGCTATCCCATGAGCAGTTCTTC
CDR3aa: CATRTSELSHEQFF

v_gene: TRBV18
d_gene: -
abundance: few
j_gene: TRBJ2-2
CDR3nt: TGTGCCAGCTCCCACGGACAGTTAGGGGAATCCGGGGAGCTGTTTTTT
CDR3aa: CASSHGQLGESGELFF

v_gene: TRBV7-3
d_gene: -
abundance: -
j_gene: TRBJ2-6
CDR3nt: TGTGCCAGCAGCTTAAATTCTGGACAGTCGGCTTTGATGGCCAACGTCCTGACTTTC
CDR3aa: CASSLNSGQSALMANVLTF

v_gene: TRBV18
d_gene: -
abundance: -
j_gene: TRBJ1-4
CDR3nt: TGTGCCAGCTCACCACAGGGGGTAGCGGAAAAACTGTTTTTT
CDR3aa: CASSPQGVAEKLFF

v_gene: TRBV19
d_gene: -
abundance: -
j_gene: TRBJ1-3
CDR3nt: TGTGCCAGTAGTTCGGACGGACTTCCAGGAAACACCATATATTTT
CDR3aa: CASSSDGLPGNTIYF